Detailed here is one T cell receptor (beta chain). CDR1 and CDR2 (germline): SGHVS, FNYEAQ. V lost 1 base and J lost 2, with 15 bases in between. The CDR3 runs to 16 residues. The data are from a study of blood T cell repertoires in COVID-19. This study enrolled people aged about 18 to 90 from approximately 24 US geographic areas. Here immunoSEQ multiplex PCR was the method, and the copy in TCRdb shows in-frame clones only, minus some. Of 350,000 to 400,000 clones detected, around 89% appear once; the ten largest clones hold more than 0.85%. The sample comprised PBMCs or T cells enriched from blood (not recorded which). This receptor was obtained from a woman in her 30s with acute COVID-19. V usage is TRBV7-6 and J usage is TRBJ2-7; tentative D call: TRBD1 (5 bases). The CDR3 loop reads CASSLGAGHGTYEQYF. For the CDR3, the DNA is TGTGCCAGCAGCTTAGGGGCCGGACACGGAACCTACGAGCAGTACTTC.